This entry lists 16 T cell receptor beta chains sequenced from one sample in a study of OX40 agonist ivuxolimab in advanced cancers. Assay used: immunoSEQ multiplex PCR; TCRdb lists only in-frame clones, some missing. The sample has 55,000 to 65,000 clones; about 86% are singletons. Sequencing was performed on CD4+ or CD8+ T cells sorted from blood, taken in a trial of the OX40 agonist ivuxolimab. The receptor source for this set is an adult with an advanced solid tumor such as melanoma, head and neck, liver or kidney cancer.

The rearrangement uses TRBV5-4 and TRBJ2-4; 8 bases are shared with TRBD1. The CDR3 runs to 15 residues. Trimming removed 4 bases from V and 8 bases from J; junction bases left unmatched: 11. Germline CDR1 reads SGHNT; CDR2 reads YYREEE (reference sequence). The CDR3 nucleotides read TGTGCCAGCAGCGCTGGGGGGACAGGCGGGGACATTCAGTACTTC. It codes for CASSAGGTGGDIQYF. Full variable domain (missing parts from reference TRBV5-4 and TRBJ2-4): ETGVTQSPTHLIKTRGQQVTLRCSSQSGHNTVSWYQQALGQGPQFIFQYYREEENGRGNFPPRFSGLQFPNYSSELNVNALELDDSALYLCASSAGGTGGDIQYFGAGTRLSVL.

The gene calls are TRBV4-1 and TRBJ1-3; D call uncertain. V gave up 1 base and J gave up 1 base, with 26 bases separating them. This CDR3 contains 21 residues. Germline V gene lookup returns CDR1 MGHRA and CDR2 YSYEKL. CDR3 sequence: CASSQVAFLGTDILSGNTIYF. DNA for the CDR3: TGCGCCAGCAGCCAAGTCGCGTTTCTCGGCACAGACATCTTATCTGGAAACACCATATATTTT.

This chain joins TRBV7-6 and TRBJ2-3; 8 bases fit TRBD2. The CDR3 runs to 16 residues. Germline loops: CDR1 SGHVS, CDR2 FNYEAQ. Losses at the gene ends were 5 bases for V and 0 bases for J; bases not matched to a gene: 7. The CDR3 region has the DNA TGTGCCAGCAGCCCACGACTAGCGCAAAGCACAGATACGCAGTATTTT. Its protein is CASSPRLAQSTDTQYF.

CDR3 nucleotide sequence: TGCAGTGCTTTGGACAGCACTGAAGCTTTCTTT. Protein product: CSALDSTEAFF. The chain uses TRBV20-1 and TRBJ1-1; TRBD1 might be the D (6 bases). The length of the CDR3 is 11 residues. Germline loops: CDR1 DFQATT, CDR2 SNEGSKA (reference sequence). V lost 5 bases and J 4 bases, leaving 8 bases between the germline ends.

This chain connects TRBV13 to TRBJ2-1, with TRBD1 identical over 12 bases. V was clipped by 5 bases and J by 2 bases; unmatched bases: 4. CDR1 is PRHDT and CDR2 is FYEKMQ in the germline V gene (reference sequence). The CDR3 spans 16 residues. CDR3 DNA: TGTGCCAGCAGCCCCCGGGACAGGGGGCCCTACAATGAGCAGTTCTTC. This gives the protein CASSPRDRGPYNEQFF. The full variable domain, its missing parts supplied by reference TRBV13 and TRBJ2-1, is AAGVIQSPRHLIKEKRETATLKCYPIPRHDTVYWYQQGPGQDPQFLISFYEKMQSDKGSIPDRFSAQQFSDYHSELNMSSLELGDSALYFCASSPRDRGPYNEQFFGPGTRLTVL.

The chain joins TRBV7-8 to TRBJ2-6; the D gene is possibly TRBD1 (6 bases). The CDR3 is made up of 17 amino acids. Trimming shortened V by 3 bases and J by 4 bases, and 16 bases separated the two germline ends. CDR1 and CDR2 from the germline V gene are SGHVS and FQNEAQ. CDR3 sequence: CASSLSQGTVGANVLTF. The CDR3 DNA sequence: TGTGCCAGCAGCTTGTCACAGGGAACCGTGGGGGCCAACGTCCTGACTTTC.

This chain links TRBV15 with TRBJ1-2; D is unclear. Trimming removed 5 bases at V and 4 bases at J, with 11 bases between. The germline V gene encodes CDR1 LNHNV and CDR2 YYDKDF (reference sequence). This CDR3 has 13 amino acids. The CDR3 reads CATSARLAYGYTF. In DNA, the CDR3 is TGTGCCACCAGCGCGAGGTTGGCCTATGGCTACACCTTC.

The rearrangement joins TRBV5-4 to TRBJ2-3; no clear D gene. The CDR3 totals 14 residues. CDR1 is SGHNT, CDR2 YYREEE, per germline (reference sequence). Trimming removed 0 bases from V and 4 bases from J, with 9 bases in between. CDR3 sequence (DNA): TGTGCCAGCAGCTTGGACCGACTGGCAGATACGCAGTATTTT. As protein: CASSLDRLADTQYF.

This clone turned up a few times. This sequence joins TRBV30 and TRBJ1-6; D gene ambiguous. This CDR3 is 13 amino acids long. CDR1 is GTSNPN and CDR2 is SVGIG in the germline V gene (reference sequence). Trimming cost V 2 bases and J 8 bases, with 10 bases left between them. DNA for the CDR3: TGTGCCTGGAGTCTCCAGGCCCATTCACCCCTCCACTTT. Protein sequence: CAWSLQAHSPLHF. The complete variable domain, with remaining parts taken from reference TRBV30 and TRBJ1-6, reads SQTIHQWPATLVQPVGSPLSLECTVEGTSNPNLYWYRQAAGRGLQLLFYSVGIGQISSEVPQNLSASRPQDRQFILSSKKLLLSDSGFYLCAWSLQAHSPLHFGNGTRLTVT.

The V gene is TRBV7-6, the J gene TRBJ2-2, with D possibly TRBD2 on 6 matching bases. This CDR3 comprises 13 residues. Deletions cut 1 base from V and 7 bases from J, with 7 bases between. Germline CDR1 reads SGHVS; CDR2 reads FNYEAQ. The CDR3 sequence: CASSLETSGELFF. The CDR3 DNA sequence: TGTGCCAGCAGCTTAGAGACTAGCGGGGAGCTGTTTTTT.

This clone was picked up one time. This sequence joins TRBV5-6 and TRBJ1-2, with D perhaps matching TRBD1 (5 bases). Germline V gene data show CDR1 as SGHDT and CDR2 as YYEEEE. CDR3 length: 18 residues. Trimming took off 4 bases at V and 2 bases at J, with 24 bases between the two ends. The CDR3 sequence is CASSGWAAGTGWNYGYTF. The CDR3 bases are TGTGCCAGCAGCGGGTGGGCGGCTGGAACAGGATGGAACTATGGCTACACCTTC.

The chain is built from TRBV5-4 and TRBJ2-5; 9 bases are a match to TRBD2. The CDR3 contains 15 residues. Germline V lookup: CDR1 SGHNT, CDR2 YYREEE (reference sequence). Losses at the gene ends were 0 bases for V and 3 bases for J; bases not matched to a gene: 3. The CDR3 DNA reads as TGTGCCAGCAGCTTGGAGCGGGGGGTCAAAGAGACCCAGTACTTC. Translated, it gives CASSLERGVKETQYF.

The V and J genes are TRBV5-1 and TRBJ2-5, with D hard to call. The CDR3 has 13 amino acids. Germline-derived CDR1 and CDR2 are SGHRS and YFSETQ. The V and J ends lost 3 bases and 0 bases respectively, with 6 bases between them. The CDR3 loop is CASSYDYQETQYF. The DNA of the CDR3 is TGCGCCAGCAGCTATGACTACCAAGAGACCCAGTACTTC.

V and J are TRBV7-3 and TRBJ2-2, with TRBD1 identical over 8 bases. The CDR3 runs 16 residues. The junction had 9 bases not matched to a gene; V was cut back by 5 bases and J by 4 bases. Per the germline V gene, CDR1 is SGHTA and CDR2 is FQGTGA. CDR3 in amino acids: CASSAQGARGTGELFF. In nucleotides, the CDR3 is TGTGCCAGCAGCGCTCAGGGGGCGCGGGGCACCGGGGAGCTGTTTTTT.

The chain combines TRBV18 with TRBJ2-4; 8 bases match TRBD1. The length of the CDR3 is 16 residues. Germline lookup yields CDR1 KGHSH and CDR2 LQKENI. V was pared by 3 bases and J by 0 bases, with 4 bases of the junction left unmatched. CDR3 sequence (DNA): TGTGCCAGCTCACCCGGGACAGGACTAGCCAAAAACATTCAGTACTTC. It encodes CASSPGTGLAKNIQYF. Complete variable domain (other parts from reference TRBV18 and TRBJ2-4): NAGVMQNPRHLVRRRGQEARLRCSPMKGHSHVYWYRQLPEEGLKFMVYLQKENIIDESGMPKERFSAEFPKEGPSILRIQQVVRGDSAAYFCASSPGTGLAKNIQYFGAGTRLSVL.

In its sample, this clone was seen many times. The chain uses TRBV7-9 and TRBJ1-6; D unresolved. Germline V gives CDR1 SEHNR, CDR2 FQNEAQ (reference sequence). V shed 1 base and J shed 3 bases, with 10 bases lying between them. The CDR3 is 16 amino acids. The CDR3 sequence is CASSLGSGFYNSPLHF. As DNA, the CDR3 is TGTGCCAGCAGCTTAGGGTCGGGGTTCTATAATTCACCCCTCCACTTT.